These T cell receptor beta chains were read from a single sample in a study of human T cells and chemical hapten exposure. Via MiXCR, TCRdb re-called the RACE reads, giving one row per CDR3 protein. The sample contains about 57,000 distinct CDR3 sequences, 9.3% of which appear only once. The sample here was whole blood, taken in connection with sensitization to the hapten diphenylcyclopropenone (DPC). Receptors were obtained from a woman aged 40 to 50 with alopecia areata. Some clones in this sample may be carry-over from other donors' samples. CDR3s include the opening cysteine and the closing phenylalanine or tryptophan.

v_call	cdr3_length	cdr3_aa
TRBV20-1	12	CSALRRDYEQYF
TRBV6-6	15	CASRKEGSGANVLTF
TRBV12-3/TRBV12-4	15	CASNGGRGNTGELFF
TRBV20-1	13	CSANWKQGTEAFF
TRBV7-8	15	CASSLGQGANSPLHF
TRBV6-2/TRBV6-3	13	CASSDHSNQPQHF
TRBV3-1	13	CASSQSFDGSQHF
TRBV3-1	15	CASSPATGSNQPQHF
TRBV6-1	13	CASRGATGDTQYF
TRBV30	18	CAWSAGTGALGTNEKLFF
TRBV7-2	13	CASSSGLQETQYF
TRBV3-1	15	CASSQTHYSNQPQHF
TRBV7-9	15	CASSSAGSGANVLTF
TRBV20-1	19	CSARDVRQGGWSSGNTIYF
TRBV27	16	CASSLSGQLYNSPLHF
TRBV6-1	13	CASADRRNEKLFF
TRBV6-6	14	CASSPGLGKETQYF
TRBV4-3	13	CASSQVWRSPLHF
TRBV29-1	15	CSAAGSAYMNTEAFF
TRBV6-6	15	CASSRQGNSGNTIYF
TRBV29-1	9	CSVAEEAFF
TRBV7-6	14	CASSLTSNTDTQYF
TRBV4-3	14	CASSHGTGRTEAFF
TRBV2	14	CASSDRLINTEAFF
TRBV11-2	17	CASSSAGTGGRVYGYTF
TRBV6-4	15	CASSHGTGHTDTQYF
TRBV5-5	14	CASSPGQGRTEAFF
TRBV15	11	CATWGEETQYF
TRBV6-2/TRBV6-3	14	CASSYLVGRNTQYF
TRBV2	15	CASSRLAPNTGELFF
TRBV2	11	CAHRATDTQYF
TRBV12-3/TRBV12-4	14	CASSPDYSNQPQHF
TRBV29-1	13	CSVESSGVGEQFF
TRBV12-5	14	CASGQGAGNQPQHF
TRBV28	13	CASSSYSNQPQHF
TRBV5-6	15	CASSFRDLSSYEQYF
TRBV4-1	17	CASRQQRERGRNTEAFF
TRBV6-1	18	CASKREAVRTGSSYEQYF
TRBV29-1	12	CSVEGSPAGYTF
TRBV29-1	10	CSVAEDTQYF